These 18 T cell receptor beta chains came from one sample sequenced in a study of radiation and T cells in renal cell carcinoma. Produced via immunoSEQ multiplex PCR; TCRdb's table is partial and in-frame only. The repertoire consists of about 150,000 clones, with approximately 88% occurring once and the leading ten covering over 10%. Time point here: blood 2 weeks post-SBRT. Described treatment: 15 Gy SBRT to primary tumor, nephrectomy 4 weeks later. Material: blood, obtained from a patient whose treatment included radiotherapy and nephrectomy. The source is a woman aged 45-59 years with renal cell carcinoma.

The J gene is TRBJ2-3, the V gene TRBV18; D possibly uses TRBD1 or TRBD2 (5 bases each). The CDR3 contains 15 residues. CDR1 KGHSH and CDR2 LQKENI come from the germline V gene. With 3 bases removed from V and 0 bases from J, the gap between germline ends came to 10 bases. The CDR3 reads CASSPGVPSTDTQYF. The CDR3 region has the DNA TGTGCCAGCTCACCGGGGGTTCCGAGCACAGATACGCAGTATTTT. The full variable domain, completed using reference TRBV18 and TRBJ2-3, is NAGVMQNPRHLVRRRGQEARLRCSPMKGHSHVYWYRQLPEEGLKFMVYLQKENIIDESGMPKERFSAEFPKEGPSILRIQQVVRGDSAAYFCASSPGVPSTDTQYFGPGTRLTVL.

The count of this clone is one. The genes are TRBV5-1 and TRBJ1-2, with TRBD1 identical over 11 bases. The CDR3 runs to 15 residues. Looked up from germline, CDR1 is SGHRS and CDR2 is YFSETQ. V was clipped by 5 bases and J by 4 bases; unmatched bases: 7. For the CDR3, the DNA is TGCGCCAGCAGGCGGGGGACAGGGGGGAGCTATGGCTACACCTTC. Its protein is CASRRGTGGSYGYTF.

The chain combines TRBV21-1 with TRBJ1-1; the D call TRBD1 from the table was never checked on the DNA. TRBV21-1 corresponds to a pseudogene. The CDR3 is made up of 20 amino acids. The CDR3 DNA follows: TGTGCCAGCAGCAAAAAAAGAGGACAGGGGGGAAAAAAATTGAACACTGAAGCTTTCTTT. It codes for CASSKKRGQGGKKLNTEAFF.

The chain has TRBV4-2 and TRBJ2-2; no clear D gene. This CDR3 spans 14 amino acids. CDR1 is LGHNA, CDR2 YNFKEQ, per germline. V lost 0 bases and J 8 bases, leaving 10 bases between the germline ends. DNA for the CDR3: TGTGCCAGCAGCCAAGAGGGCCCGGTGGGGGAGCTGTTTTTT. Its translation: CASSQEGPVGELFF.

The CDR3 sequence: CASSVGEGQGALGDTEAFF. The CDR3 region has the DNA TGCGCCAGCAGTGTGGGGGAGGGACAGGGGGCCCTGGGAGACACTGAAGCTTTCTTT. The V and J genes are TRBV10-1 and TRBJ1-1; 12 positions match TRBD1. CDR1 is WNHNN and CDR2 is SYGVQD in the germline V gene (reference sequence). J lost 3 bases, V lost 4 bases, and 15 bases had no gene match. This CDR3 comprises 19 residues.

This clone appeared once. CDR3 nucleotide sequence: TGTGCCAGCTCCTACGGACAGGAGAGCTCCTACGAGCAGTACTTC. Its protein is CASSYGQESSYEQYF. The chain employs TRBV6-5 and TRBJ2-7, with 7 bases fitting TRBD1. CDR3 length: 15 amino acids. CDR1 MNHEY and CDR2 SVGAGI come from the germline V gene. V dropped 8 bases and J dropped 0; count of bases not matched to a gene: 10.

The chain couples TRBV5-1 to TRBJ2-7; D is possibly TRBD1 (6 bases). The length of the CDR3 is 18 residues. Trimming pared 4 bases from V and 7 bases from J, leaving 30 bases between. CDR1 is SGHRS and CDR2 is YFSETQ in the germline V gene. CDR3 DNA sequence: TGCGCCAGCAGCCTCCTATTCCAATCCGGGACACCCTTTCGGGAGCAGTACTTC. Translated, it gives CASSLLFQSGTPFREQYF.

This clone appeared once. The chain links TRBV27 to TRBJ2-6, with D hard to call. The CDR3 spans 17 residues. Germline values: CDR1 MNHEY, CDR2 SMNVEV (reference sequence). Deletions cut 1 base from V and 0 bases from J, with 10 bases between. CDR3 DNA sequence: TGTGCCAGCAGTTTATTGCTGGGCAGCTCTGGGGCCAACGTCCTGACTTTC. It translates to CASSLLLGSSGANVLTF.

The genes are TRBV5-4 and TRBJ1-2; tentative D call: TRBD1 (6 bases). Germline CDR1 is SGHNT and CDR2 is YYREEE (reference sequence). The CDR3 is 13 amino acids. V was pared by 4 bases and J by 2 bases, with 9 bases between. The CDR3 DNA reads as TGTGCCAGCAGCACCGGACAGAACTATGGCTACACCTTC. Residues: CASSTGQNYGYTF.

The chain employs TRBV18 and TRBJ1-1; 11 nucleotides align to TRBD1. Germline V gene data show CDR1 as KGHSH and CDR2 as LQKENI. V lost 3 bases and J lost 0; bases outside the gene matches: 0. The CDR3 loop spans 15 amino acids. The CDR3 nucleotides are TGTGCCAGCTCACCGGGACAGGGGGTGAACACTGAAGCTTTCTTT. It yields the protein CASSPGQGVNTEAFF.

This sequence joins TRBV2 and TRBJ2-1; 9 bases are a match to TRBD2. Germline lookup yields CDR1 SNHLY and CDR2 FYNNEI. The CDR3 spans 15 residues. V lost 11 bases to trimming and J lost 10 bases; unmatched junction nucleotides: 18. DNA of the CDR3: TGTGCCGGTCATTACGAGCGGGGGGCCCCCTCGGAGCAGTTCTTC. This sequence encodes CAGHYERGAPSEQFF.

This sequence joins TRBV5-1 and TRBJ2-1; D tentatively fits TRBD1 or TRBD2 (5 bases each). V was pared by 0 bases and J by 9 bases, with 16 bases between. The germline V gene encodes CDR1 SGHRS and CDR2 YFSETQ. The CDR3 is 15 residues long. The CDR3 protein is CASSLDGGRDGEQFF. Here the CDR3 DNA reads TGCGCCAGCAGCTTGGACGGAGGTCGGGACGGTGAGCAGTTCTTC. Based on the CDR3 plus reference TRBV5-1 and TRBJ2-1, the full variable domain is KAGVTQTPRYLIKTRGQQVTLSCSPISGHRSVSWYQQTPGQGLQFLFEYFSETQRNKGNFPGRFSGRQFSNSRSEMNVSTLELGDSALYLCASSLDGGRDGEQFFGPGTRLTVL.

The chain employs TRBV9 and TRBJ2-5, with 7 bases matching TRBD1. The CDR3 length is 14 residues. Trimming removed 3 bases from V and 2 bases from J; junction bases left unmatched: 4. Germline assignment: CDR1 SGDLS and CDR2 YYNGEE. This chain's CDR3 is CASSGGQLQETQYF. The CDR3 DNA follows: TGTGCCAGCAGCGGGGGACAGCTGCAAGAGACCCAGTACTTC.

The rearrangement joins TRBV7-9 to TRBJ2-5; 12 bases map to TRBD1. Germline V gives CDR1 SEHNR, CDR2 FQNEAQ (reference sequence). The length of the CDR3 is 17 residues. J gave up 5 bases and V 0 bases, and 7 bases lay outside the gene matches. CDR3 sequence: CASSLAGTGGPGETQYF. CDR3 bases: TGTGCCAGCAGCTTAGCGGGGACAGGGGGCCCCGGGGAGACCCAGTACTTC.

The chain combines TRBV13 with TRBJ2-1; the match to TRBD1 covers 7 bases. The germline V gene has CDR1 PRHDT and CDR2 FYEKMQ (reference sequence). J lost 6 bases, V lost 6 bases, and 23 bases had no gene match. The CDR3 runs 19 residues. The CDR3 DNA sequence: TGTGCCAGCAGTTATGTTCGTGTACTACCACAGGGGTGGGTCAATGAGCAGTTCTTC. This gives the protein CASSYVRVLPQGWVNEQFF.

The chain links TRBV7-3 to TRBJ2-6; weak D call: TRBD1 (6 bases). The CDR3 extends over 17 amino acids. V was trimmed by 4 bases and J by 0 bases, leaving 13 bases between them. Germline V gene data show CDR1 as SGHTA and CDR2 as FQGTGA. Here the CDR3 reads CASSSGTPSSGANVLTF. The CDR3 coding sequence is TGTGCCAGCAGCTCCGGGACACCGAGCTCTGGGGCCAACGTCCTGACTTTC.

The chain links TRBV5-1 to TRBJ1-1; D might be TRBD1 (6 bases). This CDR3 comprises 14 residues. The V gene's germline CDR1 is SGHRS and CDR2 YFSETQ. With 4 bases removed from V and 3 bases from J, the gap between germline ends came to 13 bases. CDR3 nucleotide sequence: TGCGCCAGCAGCGCGGGACCAGGGGACACTGAAGCTTTCTTT. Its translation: CASSAGPGDTEAFF.

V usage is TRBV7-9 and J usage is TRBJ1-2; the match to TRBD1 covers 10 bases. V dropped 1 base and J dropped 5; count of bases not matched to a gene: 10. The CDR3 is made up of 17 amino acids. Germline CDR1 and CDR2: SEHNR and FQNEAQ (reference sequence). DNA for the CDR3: TGTGCCAGCAGCTTAGGGGCCGGGACAGGGGCAGGGTATGGCTACACCTTC. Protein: CASSLGAGTGAGYGYTF. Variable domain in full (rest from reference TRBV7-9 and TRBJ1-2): DTGVSQNPRHKITKRGQNVTFRCDPISEHNRLYWYRQTLGQGPEFLTYFQNEAQLEKSRLLSDRFSAERPKGSFSTLEIQRTEQGDSAMYLCASSLGAGTGAGYGYTFGSGTRLTVV.